The TCR beta chain described here comes from a study of multiple sclerosis patients with progressive multifocal leukoencephalopathy. Study observations and caveats: PML-onset expanded TRB clones were detectable before and during natalizumab therapy. The findings' link to JC virus versus immunocompromise remained uncertain.

The V and J ends lost 4 bases and 5 bases, in that order; junction bases with no gene match: 9. Germline V gene data show CDR1 as SGHDT and CDR2 as YYEEEE. The CDR3 contains 15 residues. Sequencing was performed with immunoSEQ multiplex PCR; in TCRdb, only in-frame clones are kept and a portion is missing. Of about 25,000 clones in the sample, less than 95% are singletons; the top ten hold around 2%. Noted time point: less than 15 months of natalizumab therapy. Multiple sclerosis patients on natalizumab who never developed PML served as longitudinally sampled controls. Regarding this clone: Its matching antigen is unknown. Other DNA variants within this sample encode the same CDR3.

The sequence derives from a man aged 30 to 45 with multiple sclerosis. The J gene is TRBJ1-1, the V gene TRBV5-6; 9 bases match TRBD1. The sample consisted of PBMCs, taken from a patient treated with natalizumab. The DNA for the CDR3 is TGTGCCAGCAGCACAGGGGGCGCGGGGCCTACTGAAGCTTTCTTT. Amino acids: CASSTGGAGPTEAFF.